This T cell receptor beta chain was captured in a study of T cells in Graves' hyperthyroidism and ophthalmopathy. Whole-study results and caveats: Among clonotypes expanded in thyroid above 0.001, most were also found in blood. A model of 13 V-J pairs discriminated ophthalmopathy from stable hyperthyroidism.

Of note for this clonotype: What it recognizes is unknown.

Orbital computed tomography, thyroid ultrasound, serum thyroxine and TRAb, and clinical symptoms together informed the diagnoses. RNA transcripts served as the template for amplifying TCR beta CDR3 regions. TCR CDR3 underwent first-round RT-PCR with the HTBI primer set. TCRdb ran MiXCR on the multiplex PCR reads and lists one entry per CDR3 protein. The data hold over 500,000 distinct CDR3 sequences, with 40% to 50% observed a single time. This clonotype originated in an adult woman with Graves' disease, either hyperthyroidism or ophthalmopathy (not recorded which). Sequenced: peripheral blood or thyroid tissue (not recorded which).

In nucleotides, the CDR3 is TGTGCCACCAGCACCCCCACAGGGTATGATGGCTACACCTTC. This sequence encodes CATSTPTGYDGYTF. This chain connects TRBV15 to TRBJ1-2; TRBD1 might be the D (6 bases). The CDR3 totals 14 residues. V lost 4 bases and J 6 bases, leaving 15 bases between the germline ends. Germline CDR1 reads LNHNV; CDR2 reads YYDKDF (reference sequence).